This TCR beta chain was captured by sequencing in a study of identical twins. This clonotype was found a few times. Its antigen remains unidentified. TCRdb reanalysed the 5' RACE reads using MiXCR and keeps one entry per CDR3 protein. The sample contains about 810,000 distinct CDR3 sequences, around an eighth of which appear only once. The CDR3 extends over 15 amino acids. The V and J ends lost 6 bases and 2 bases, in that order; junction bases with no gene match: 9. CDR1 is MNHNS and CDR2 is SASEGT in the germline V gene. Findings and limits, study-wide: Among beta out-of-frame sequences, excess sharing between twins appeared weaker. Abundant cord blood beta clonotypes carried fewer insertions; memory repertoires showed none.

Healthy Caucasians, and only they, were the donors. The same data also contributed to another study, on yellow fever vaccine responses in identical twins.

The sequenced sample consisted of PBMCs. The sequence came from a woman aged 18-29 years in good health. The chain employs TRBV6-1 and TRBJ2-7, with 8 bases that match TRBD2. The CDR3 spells CASSRGGRTTYEQYF. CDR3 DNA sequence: TGTGCCAGCAGCCGGGGCGGGAGGACAACCTACGAGCAGTACTTC.